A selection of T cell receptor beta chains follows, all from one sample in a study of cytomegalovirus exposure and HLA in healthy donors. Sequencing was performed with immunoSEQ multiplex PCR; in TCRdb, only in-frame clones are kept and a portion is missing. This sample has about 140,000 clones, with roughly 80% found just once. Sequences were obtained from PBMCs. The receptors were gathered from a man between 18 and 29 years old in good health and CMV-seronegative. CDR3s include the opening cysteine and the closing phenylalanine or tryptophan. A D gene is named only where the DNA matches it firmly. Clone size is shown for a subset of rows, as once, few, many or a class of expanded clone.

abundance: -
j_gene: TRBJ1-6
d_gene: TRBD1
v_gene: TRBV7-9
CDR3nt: TGTGCCAGCAGATCGACAGGGGGCAACCCACCCCTCCACTTT
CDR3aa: CASRSTGGNPPLHF

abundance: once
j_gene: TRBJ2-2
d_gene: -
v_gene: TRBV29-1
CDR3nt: TGCAGCGTAGCAACCTCGAACACCGGGGAGCTGTTTTTT
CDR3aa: CSVATSNTGELFF

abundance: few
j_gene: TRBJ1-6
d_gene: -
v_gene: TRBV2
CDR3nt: TGTGCCAGCTCCTCACAGACAGGAGGTAATTCACCCCTCCACTTT
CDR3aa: CASSSQTGGNSPLHF

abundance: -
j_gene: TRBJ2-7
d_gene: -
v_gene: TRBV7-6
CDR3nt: TGTGCCAGCAGCCAAAGGGCGGGTTTCGAGCAGTACTTC
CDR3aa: CASSQRAGFEQYF

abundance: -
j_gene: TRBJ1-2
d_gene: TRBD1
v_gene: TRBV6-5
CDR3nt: TGTGCCAGCAGTTACTCGACAGGGGGGTTCGTTGGGGGCTACACCTTC
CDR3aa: CASSYSTGGFVGGYTF

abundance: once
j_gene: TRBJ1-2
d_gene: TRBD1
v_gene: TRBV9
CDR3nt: TGTGCCAGTTCGGGACAGGGGAGCTATGGCTACACCTTC
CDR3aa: CASSGQGSYGYTF

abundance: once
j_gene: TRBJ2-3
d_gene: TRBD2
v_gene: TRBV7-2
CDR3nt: TGTGCCAGCAGCCTTGGACTAGCGGGTCGGACAGATACGCAGTATTTT
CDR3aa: CASSLGLAGRTDTQYF

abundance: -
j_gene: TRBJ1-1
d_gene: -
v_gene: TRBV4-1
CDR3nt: TGCGCCAGCAGCCAGGCTAACCGGGAGGAAGCTTTCTTT
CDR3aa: CASSQANREEAFF

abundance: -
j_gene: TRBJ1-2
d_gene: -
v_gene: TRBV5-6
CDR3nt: TGTGCCAGCAGCTTTGGCTCAGGGGACACCTTTGGCTATGGCTACACCTTC
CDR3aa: CASSFGSGDTFGYGYTF

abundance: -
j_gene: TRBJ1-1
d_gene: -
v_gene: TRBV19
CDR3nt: TGTGCCAGTAGTATAGATTGGCGGGGGTCGAACACTGAAGCTTTCTTT
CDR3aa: CASSIDWRGSNTEAFF

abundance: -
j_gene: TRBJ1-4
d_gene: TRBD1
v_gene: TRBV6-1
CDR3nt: TGTGCCAGCCTAACGAACCGGGACAGGGATGAAAAACTGTTTTTT
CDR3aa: CASLTNRDRDEKLFF

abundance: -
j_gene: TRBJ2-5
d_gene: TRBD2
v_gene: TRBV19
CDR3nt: TGTGCCACCCCCCCCACCCTTAGCGGGGATAAAGAGACCCAGTACTTC
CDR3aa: CATPPTLSGDKETQYF

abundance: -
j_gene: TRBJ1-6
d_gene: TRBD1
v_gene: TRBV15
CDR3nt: TGTGCCACCAGCAGAGGACCCGGGACAGGGGGCCGGGGGATACCCCTCCACTTT
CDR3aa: CATSRGPGTGGRGIPLHF

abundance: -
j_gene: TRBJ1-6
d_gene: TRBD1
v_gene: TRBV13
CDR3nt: TGTGCCAGCAGCTTAGCCCGGGACAGCCGAAATTCACCCCTCCACTTT
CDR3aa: CASSLARDSRNSPLHF

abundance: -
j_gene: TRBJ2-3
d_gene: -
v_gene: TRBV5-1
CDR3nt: TGCGCCAGCAGCTCCATTCACACAGATACGCAGTATTTT
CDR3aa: CASSSIHTDTQYF

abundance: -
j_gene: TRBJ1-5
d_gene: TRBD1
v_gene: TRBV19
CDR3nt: TGTGCCAGTAGAACAGGGGGGCATAGCAATCAGCCCCAGCATTTT
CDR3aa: CASRTGGHSNQPQHF

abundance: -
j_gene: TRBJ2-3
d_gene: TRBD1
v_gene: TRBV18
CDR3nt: TGTGCCAGCTCACCACCGTTGGGACAGGGTGCAGATACGCAGTATTTT
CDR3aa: CASSPPLGQGADTQYF

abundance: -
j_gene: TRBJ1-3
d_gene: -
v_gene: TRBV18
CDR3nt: TGTGCCAGCTCACCGGGACAAACCTCTGGAAACACCATATATTTT
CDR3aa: CASSPGQTSGNTIYF

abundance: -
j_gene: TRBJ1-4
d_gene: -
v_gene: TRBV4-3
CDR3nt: TGCGCCAGCAGCCAAGAATTGGCCCATGCAACTAATGAAAAACTGTTTTTT
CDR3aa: CASSQELAHATNEKLFF

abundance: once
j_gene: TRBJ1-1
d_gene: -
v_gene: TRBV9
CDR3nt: TGTGCCAGCAGCGTAGGTACCCCACCTATGAACACTGAAGCTTTCTTT
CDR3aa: CASSVGTPPMNTEAFF